In this sample, the clone carrying this T cell receptor beta chain turned up many times. What it binds is not known. In germline, CDR1 is SEHNR, CDR2 FQNEAQ (reference sequence). V lost 5 bases to trimming and J lost 3 bases; unmatched junction nucleotides: 3. This CDR3 region has 13 residues. This sample is drawn from a study of T-cell memory formation after mild COVID-19. About the study: In these data, TCR clusters were largely donor specific. Points from the study as a whole: The pre-infection memory compartment contained some responding clones, suggesting cross-reactive memory joined. Shrinking CD4+ clones were chiefly CM and EM; CD8+ ones were chiefly EMRA.

5'RACE with constant-segment primers built TCRalpha and TCRbeta cDNA libraries with UMIs. TCRdb called the 5' RACE reads again in MiXCR, with one record for every CDR3 protein. The table records hundreds of thousands of distinct CDR3 sequences, roughly 20% of them present only once. The sequenced sample was PBMCs or a T cell subset sorted from them (not recorded which). The chain has TRBV7-9 and TRBJ2-7; 8 bases align to TRBD2. The clonotype comes from an adult woman who had mild COVID-19 (a few samples of this study predate the infection). Cell type and time point are not known. The CDR3 is CASSDLAGYEQYF. The CDR3 DNA is TGTGCCAGCAGCGACCTAGCGGGCTACGAGCAGTACTTC.